This is a list of T cell receptor beta chains from one sample in a study of CD8 T cells in Susac syndrome. MiXCR, applied by TCRdb to the immunoSEQ multiplex PCR reads, yields one record per CDR3 protein. Seen here are hundreds of thousands of distinct CDR3 sequences, more than 70% observed once, and the top ten hold about 0.12%. The sample consisted of CD8+ T cells from PBMCs. The receptors stem from a human donor with multiple sclerosis. CDR3s include the opening cysteine and the closing phenylalanine or tryptophan. Fields, in order: V gene, D gene, clone size, J gene, CDR3 DNA, CDR3 protein. D genes are given only for firm matches. Some rows have no size entry. The others give once, few or many, or a class for an expanded clone.

TRBV29-1,-,-,TRBJ2-2,TGCAGCGTTGCAGGCGGGGAAGGCACCGGGGAGCTGTTTTTT,CSVAGGEGTGELFF
TRBV5-1,-,-,TRBJ1-1,TGCGCCAGCAGCTACCGGGACACGAACACTGAAGCTTTCTTT,CASSYRDTNTEAFF
TRBV21-1,-,-,TRBJ2-5,TGTGCCAGCAGAACAACAGGGGTACGGGAGACCCAGTACTTC,CASRTTGVRETQYF
TRBV6-1,-,-,TRBJ2-6,TGTGCCAGCAGTAGACCCCGCTATGCACAAAGTCGGGCCAACGTCCTGACTTTC,CASSRPRYAQSRANVLTF
TRBV7-9,-,-,TRBJ2-2,TGTGCCAGCAGCCCAGGGACACCAACCACCGGGGAGCTGTTTTTT,CASSPGTPTTGELFF
TRBV12-5,TRBD2,-,TRBJ2-1,TGTGCTAGTGCTAACGAGACTAGCGGGAGGGGGAATGAGCAGTTCTTC,CASANETSGRGNEQFF
TRBV7-8,-,-,TRBJ1-2,TGTGCCAGCAGCAGAGACAGGACAGCTTTCTATGGCTACACCTTC,CASSRDRTAFYGYTF
TRBV19,-,-,TRBJ1-5,TGTGCCAGTACCGCGCCAGAGCAGGGCAATCAGCCCCAGCATTTT,CASTAPEQGNQPQHF
TRBV27,TRBD1,-,TRBJ1-1,TGTGCCAGCAGTTCTGAAACAGGGGATAATTCTCTTCCTGAAGCTTTCTTT,CASSSETGDNSLPEAFF
TRBV27,-,-,TRBJ2-4,TGTGCCACGTCAGCTCTTCTAGCCAAAAACATTCAGTACTTC,CATSALLAKNIQYF
TRBV12-3/TRBV12-4,TRBD2,once,TRBJ2-1,TGTGCCAGCAACGCACTAGCGGGAGGGTACAATGAGCAGTTCTTC,CASNALAGGYNEQFF
TRBV12-3/TRBV12-4,-,-,TRBJ2-7,TGTGCCAGCAGTCCCCCGGGACATACCTACGAGCAGTACTTC,CASSPPGHTYEQYF
TRBV6-1,-,-,TRBJ2-1,TGTGCCAGCAGTGACCCTGGAGGTCTCAGGGATGAGCAGTTCTTC,CASSDPGGLRDEQFF
TRBV27,-,-,TRBJ1-5,TGTGCCAGCCGACTTGGCGGAGGGAGTCAGCCCCAGCATTTT,CASRLGGGSQPQHF
TRBV10-3,-,once,TRBJ2-1,TGTGCCATCAGTGACCCAAGCTCCTACAATGAGCAGTTCTTC,CAISDPSSYNEQFF
TRBV7-2,TRBD2,-,TRBJ2-1,TGTGCCAGCAGCCATCCGACTAGCGGGGGAGAACCGAATGAGCAGTTCTTC,CASSHPTSGGEPNEQFF
TRBV5-1,-,-,TRBJ2-2,TGCGCCAGCAACGTAGAACAGGGACCCCCCGGGGAGCTGTTTTTT,CASNVEQGPPGELFF
TRBV9,-,few,TRBJ1-1,TGTGCCAGCAGCTCCGGGTCCAACACTGAAGCTTTCTTT,CASSSGSNTEAFF
TRBV3-1,-,-,TRBJ1-1,TGTGCCAGCAGCCAAGGGGGGGCGAGATCGAACACTGAGGCTTTCTTT,CASSQGGARSNTEAFF
TRBV2,-,-,TRBJ2-3,TGTGCCAGCAGTGGGGCAGATACGCAGTATTTT,CASSGADTQYF
TRBV10-1,-,-,TRBJ2-5,TGCGCCGCTACCGGGGCAGGCGGGGAGAAGGAGACCCAGTACTTC,CAATGAGGEKETQYF
TRBV6-2/TRBV6-3,TRBD2,-,TRBJ2-7,TGTGCCAGCACTCCCGGGGGGGCGTCGGGGCAGTACTTC,CASTPGGASGQYF
TRBV24-1,-,-,TRBJ2-3,TGTGCCACCAGTGATTCCTGGAGGGAAGATACGCAGTATTTT,CATSDSWREDTQYF
TRBV20-1,-,-,TRBJ1-2,TGCAGTGCTAGAGATCGCGAAGGCTATGGCTACACCTTC,CSARDREGYGYTF
TRBV10-3,-,-,TRBJ1-3,TGTGCCATCAGTGAATATCTGGCTGACTTTAACCCTTCTGGAAACACCATATATTTT,CAISEYLADFNPSGNTIYF
TRBV15,-,once,TRBJ1-5,TGTGCCACCAGCAAATCCCGAGGGGGGTATCAGCCCCAGCATTTT,CATSKSRGGYQPQHF
TRBV6-4,-,-,TRBJ2-3,TGTGCCAGCAGTGACTCGGCGGGCCCTTGGGGAGATACGCAGTATTTT,CASSDSAGPWGDTQYF
TRBV30,-,few,TRBJ2-6,TGTGCCTGGGAACCCCTCGGGGCCAACGTCCTGACTTTC,CAWEPLGANVLTF
TRBV7-9,-,-,TRBJ1-4,TGTGCCAGCAGCTCCGGAGCTACAACTAATGAAAAACTGTTTTTT,CASSSGATTNEKLFF
TRBV4-1,TRBD1,-,TRBJ2-7,TGCGCCAGCAGCCGACAGGGGGACAGCGTAGCCTACGAGCAGTACTTC,CASSRQGDSVAYEQYF
TRBV9,TRBD2,-,TRBJ2-1,TGTGCCAGCAGCGCACGGACGGGGGGGCAGTTCTTC,CASSARTGGQFF
TRBV7-6,TRBD1,-,TRBJ2-5,TGTGCCAGCAGCCCAGGACAGGGATGGGAAGAGACCCAGTACTTC,CASSPGQGWEETQYF
TRBV6-5,TRBD2,-,TRBJ2-1,TGTGCCAGCAGTTACTCGGTTGATAGCGGGACTGACAATGAGCAGTTCTTC,CASSYSVDSGTDNEQFF
TRBV10-1,-,-,TRBJ2-5,TGCGCCAGCAGTAGGACCGGGCCCTACGGCCAAGAGACCCAGTACTTC,CASSRTGPYGQETQYF
TRBV2,-,few,TRBJ2-3,TGTGCCAGCAGTGATCGTTCTGGTACGCAGTATTTT,CASSDRSGTQYF
TRBV9,-,-,TRBJ1-1,TGTGCCAGCAGCGTTAACCCGCCACTCGAAGCTTTCTTT,CASSVNPPLEAFF
TRBV7-8,-,-,TRBJ2-3,TGTGCCAGCAGCTTAGTGTCCGGGAGTCGGACAGATACGCAGTATTTT,CASSLVSGSRTDTQYF
TRBV7-2,-,-,TRBJ1-3,TGTGCCAGCACCCTTACCCTGATACGGGGCGACTCTGGAAACACCATATATTTT,CASTLTLIRGDSGNTIYF
TRBV6-5,-,few,TRBJ2-7,TGTGCCAGCAGTTACCGGGAATACGAGCAGTACTTC,CASSYREYEQYF
TRBV27,-,-,TRBJ2-1,TGTGCCAGCAGTTTGGAAGTCCCGGGGTACAATGAGCAGTTCTTC,CASSLEVPGYNEQFF
TRBV6-2/TRBV6-3,-,-,TRBJ2-1,TGTGCCAGCCACCACACCCTCGTTTACAATGAGCAGTTCTTC,CASHHTLVYNEQFF
TRBV27,-,-,TRBJ1-3,TGTGCCAGCAGTTCCAAGTACTCTGGAAACACCATATATTTT,CASSSKYSGNTIYF
TRBV27,-,-,TRBJ2-7,TGTGCCAGCAGTTTTATAGGGCGCTACGAGCAGTACTTC,CASSFIGRYEQYF
TRBV5-1,-,-,TRBJ1-2,TGCGCCAGCAGCGGGCCACCAGACAGAATTCTTCGCTATGGCTACACCTTC,CASSGPPDRILRYGYTF
TRBV3-1,TRBD1,-,TRBJ2-7,TGTGCCAGCAGCCTCCGGGACAGGGATTCCTTCTACGAGCAGTACTTC,CASSLRDRDSFYEQYF
TRBV5-1,TRBD2,-,TRBJ2-7,TGCGCCAGCAGCTTGGGACTAGCGGGAGTCGCGTACGAGCAGTACTTC,CASSLGLAGVAYEQYF
TRBV27,-,once,TRBJ1-5,TGTGCCAGCAGTGCTTTCGCGGGGACCCAGCCCCAGCATTTT,CASSAFAGTQPQHF
TRBV27,TRBD1,-,TRBJ1-5,TGTGCCAGCAGGCTGGGGACAGTTTATAGCAATCAGCCCCAGCATTTT,CASRLGTVYSNQPQHF
TRBV9,TRBD1,-,TRBJ1-2,TGTGCCAGCAGCGCGGGGACAGGGAGTGGCGAGGGGACCTATGGCTACACCTTC,CASSAGTGSGEGTYGYTF
TRBV6-5,-,once,TRBJ2-5,TGTGCCAGCAGTTACAAGGTTTTGGGCGCCGCAGAGACCCAGTACTTC,CASSYKVLGAAETQYF
TRBV6-5,TRBD2,-,TRBJ2-7,TGTGCCAGCACTTCTAGCGGGAACTACGAGCAGTACTTC,CASTSSGNYEQYF
TRBV27,-,-,TRBJ2-5,TGTGCCAGCAGTCCGACGGGGGCCAAGTCTACCCAGTACTTC,CASSPTGAKSTQYF